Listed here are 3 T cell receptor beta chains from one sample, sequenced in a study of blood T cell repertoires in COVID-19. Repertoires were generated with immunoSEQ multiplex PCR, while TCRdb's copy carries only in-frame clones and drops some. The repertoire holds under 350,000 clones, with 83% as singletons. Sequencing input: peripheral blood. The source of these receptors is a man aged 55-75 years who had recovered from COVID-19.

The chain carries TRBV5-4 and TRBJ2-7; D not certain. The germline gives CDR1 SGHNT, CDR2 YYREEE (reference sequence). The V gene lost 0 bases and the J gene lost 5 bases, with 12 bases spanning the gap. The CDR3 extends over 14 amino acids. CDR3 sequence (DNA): TGTGCCAGCAGCTTGGCCTTAGTAGTTGACGAGCAGTACTTC. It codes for CASSLALVVDEQYF.

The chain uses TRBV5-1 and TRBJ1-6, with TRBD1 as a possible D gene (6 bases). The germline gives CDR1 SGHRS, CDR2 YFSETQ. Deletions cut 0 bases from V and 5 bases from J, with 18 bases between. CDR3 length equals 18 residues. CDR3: CASSLAVSRQGNNSPLHF. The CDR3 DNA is TGCGCCAGCAGCTTGGCCGTCTCACGTCAGGGGAATAATTCACCCCTCCACTTT.

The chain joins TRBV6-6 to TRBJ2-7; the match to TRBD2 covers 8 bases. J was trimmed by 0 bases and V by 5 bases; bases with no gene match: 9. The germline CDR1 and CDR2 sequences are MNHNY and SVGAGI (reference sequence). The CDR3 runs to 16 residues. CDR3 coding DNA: TGTGCCAGCAGTCACCGTACGAGCGGGAGCTCCTACGAGCAGTACTTC. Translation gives CASSHRTSGSSYEQYF.